The sequence of this T cell receptor beta chain was determined in a study of T-cell reconstitution after alpha-beta-depleted transplantation in children. Using unique molecular identifiers, the investigators prepared the TCRbeta library. TCRdb re-analysed the PCR reads in MiXCR, keeping a single row per CDR3 protein. This sample yields 300,000 or so distinct CDR3 sequences, of which about a tenth are seen a single time; 10% belongs to the top ten. The ends were cut back, 4 bases at V and 0 bases at J, with 11 bases in the middle. Germline CDR1 reads MGHDK; CDR2 reads SYGVNS. This CDR3 contains 15 residues.

Sequencing was performed on PBMCs from the stem cell graft donor, taken from the stem cell graft. The clonotype comes from a human donor who donated a stem cell graft to a child with SCID. The gene calls are TRBV25-1 and TRBJ2-3, with D unresolved. CDR3 sequence reads: CASSAVVSSTDTQYF. CDR3 coding DNA: TGTGCCAGCAGTGCCGTGGTCAGCAGCACAGATACGCAGTATTTT.